These 26 T cell receptor beta chains originate from one sample sequenced in a study of blood T cell repertoires in COVID-19. Produced via immunoSEQ multiplex PCR; TCRdb's table is partial and in-frame only. The table shows around 180,000 clones, with 85% to 90% occurring only once. Sequenced: peripheral blood. The receptors here all came from a woman in her 30s with active or convalescent COVID-19.

The count of this clone is one. The chain joins TRBV11-3 to TRBJ2-5; D gene ambiguous. Germline V gene sequence: CDR1 SGHNT, CDR2 YENEEA. With 0 bases removed from V and 5 bases from J, the gap between germline ends came to 4 bases. The CDR3 has 12 amino acids. In DNA, the CDR3 is TGTGCCAGCAGCTTAGATCGGGAGACCCAGTACTTC. Its protein product is CASSLDRETQYF.

The chain is built from TRBV7-2 and TRBJ1-5, with a weak D call TRBD1 (6 bases). CDR1 is SGHTA and CDR2 is FQGNSA in the germline V gene. The CDR3 length is 17 residues. V lost 1 base to trimming and J lost 3 bases, with 16 bases between them. CDR3 loop: CASSLGLGQLANQPQHF. As DNA, the CDR3 is TGTGCCAGCAGCTTAGGGCTAGGACAGCTGGCCAATCAGCCCCAGCATTTT.

The chain joins TRBV3-1 (or the pseudogene TRBV3-2) to TRBJ1-2; 8 positions agree with TRBD1. The CDR3 spans 15 residues. V was clipped by 4 bases and J by 7 bases; unmatched bases: 11. Germline V gene lookup returns CDR1 LGHDT and CDR2 YNNKEL (reference sequence). In nucleotides, the CDR3 is TGTGCCAGCAGCCGAAGGGGGCAGGGGGCGTTTGGCTACACCTTC. Its translation is CASSRRGQGAFGYTF.

The genes are TRBV3-1 (or the pseudogene TRBV3-2) and TRBJ1-2, with TRBD1 identical over 7 bases. V lost 3 bases and J lost 8; bases outside the gene matches: 9. There are 14 residues in the CDR3. Looked up from germline, CDR1 is LGHDT and CDR2 is YNNKEL (reference sequence). CDR3 loop: CASSHRDRVEGYTF. CDR3 bases: TGTGCCAGCAGCCACCGCGACAGGGTTGAAGGCTACACCTTC.

This sequence joins TRBV4-1 and TRBJ1-1, with TRBD1 matching over 7 bases. J lost 8 bases, V lost 1 base, and 1 base had no gene match. From germline, CDR1 is MGHRA and CDR2 YSYEKL. The CDR3 is 12 residues long. The CDR3 spells CASSQGDREAFF. The CDR3 DNA follows: TGCGCCAGCAGCCAAGGGGACAGAGAAGCTTTCTTT.

This chain joins TRBV7-9 and TRBJ1-1; TRBD1 matches at 7 bases. This CDR3 region has 12 residues. In germline, CDR1 is SEHNR, CDR2 FQNEAQ (reference sequence). V shed 5 bases, J shed 8 bases, and the junction held 5 bases outside the gene matches. As DNA, the CDR3 is TGTGCCAGCAGCCGAGGGACAGCCGAAGCTTTCTTT. Translating gives CASSRGTAEAFF. The full variable domain, with the rest looked up from reference TRBV7-9 and TRBJ1-1, is DTGVSQNPRHKITKRGQNVTFRCDPISEHNRLYWYRQTLGQGPEFLTYFQNEAQLEKSRLLSDRFSAERPKGSFSTLEIQRTEQGDSAMYLCASSRGTAEAFFGQGTRLTVV.

V gene TRBV19 combines with J gene TRBJ2-7; a possible D gene is TRBD1 (5 bases). This CDR3 region has 16 residues. Germline assignment: CDR1 LNHDA and CDR2 SQIVND (reference sequence). Trimming left V 1 base short and J 2 bases short, with 15 bases between. DNA of the CDR3: TGTGCCAGTAGTATAGGGGGCTCGAACCGGGCCTACGAGCAGTACTTC. Its translation is CASSIGGSNRAYEQYF.

J is TRBJ1-2 and V is TRBV5-1; D gene uncertain. The V gene lost 0 bases and the J gene lost 4 bases, with 10 bases spanning the gap. The CDR3 extends over 14 amino acids. CDR1 is SGHRS and CDR2 is YFSETQ in the germline V gene. The CDR3 nucleotides read TGCGCCAGCAGCTTGGCCCGAAACTTCTATGGCTACACCTTC. Protein sequence: CASSLARNFYGYTF.

CDR3 sequence (DNA): TGTGCCAGCAGTCTGGACAGGGTTGAGGAGCAGTTCTTC. It is translated as CASSLDRVEEQFF. The rearrangement uses TRBV6-5 and TRBJ2-1; TRBD1 matches at 8 bases. Germline V gene data show CDR1 as MNHEY and CDR2 as SVGAGI. CDR3 length: 13 residues. After removal of 5 bases from V and 10 bases from J, the junction contained 7 bases not matched to a gene.

V is TRBV18 and J is TRBJ2-3, with D perhaps TRBD2 (6 bases). V was shortened by 3 bases and J by 8 bases, with 15 bases between the two germline ends. The CDR3 is made up of 14 amino acids. Germline loops: CDR1 KGHSH, CDR2 LQKENI. The CDR3 region has the DNA TGTGCCAGCTCACCCCTCCAGATGGGGGGTACGCAGTATTTT. Translating it yields CASSPLQMGGTQYF.

The V call is TRBV5-1, the J call TRBJ1-4; D call uncertain. V was cut by 2 bases and J by 0 bases, with 8 bases left in between. The CDR3 is 15 amino acids. CDR1 SGHRS and CDR2 YFSETQ come from the germline V gene. The CDR3 region is CASSFSLTTNEKLFF. CDR3 DNA: TGCGCCAGCAGCTTTTCTCTTACAACTAATGAAAAACTGTTTTTT. The whole variable domain, remainder taken from reference TRBV5-1 and TRBJ1-4, is KAGVTQTPRYLIKTRGQQVTLSCSPISGHRSVSWYQQTPGQGLQFLFEYFSETQRNKGNFPGRFSGRQFSNSRSEMNVSTLELGDSALYLCASSFSLTTNEKLFFGSGTQLSVL.

The V and J genes are TRBV4-2 and TRBJ2-3, with 8 bases matching TRBD2. The ends lost 0 bases at V and 6 bases at J; junction bases unmatched: 8. The length of the CDR3 is 16 residues. Germline V lookup: CDR1 LGHNA, CDR2 YNFKEQ. CDR3 amino acids: CASSQDSIRGGDTQYF. The CDR3, as DNA: TGTGCCAGCAGCCAAGATTCCATCCGCGGGGGGGATACGCAGTATTTT.

The CDR3 nucleotides read TGCGCCAGCCGACCCCTGCGCGGAGAGCAGTTCTTC. It is translated as CASRPLRGEQFF. The rearrangement joins TRBV23-1 to TRBJ2-1; D unclear. TRBV23-1 belongs to the ORF category, with a function that is uncertain. This CDR3 is 12 amino acids long. V lost 8 bases and J lost 10, with 15 bases in between.

The V gene is TRBV27, the J gene TRBJ1-2; D gene unclear. The CDR3 is 14 amino acids. V lost 2 bases and J 3 bases, leaving 10 bases between the germline ends. The V gene's germline CDR1 is MNHEY and CDR2 SMNVEV (reference sequence). CDR3 amino acids: CASSLRGNYYGYTF. The CDR3, as DNA: TGTGCCAGCAGTTTACGCGGGAACTACTATGGCTACACCTTC.

The V call is TRBV5-1, the J call TRBJ1-4; 7 nucleotides line up with TRBD1. The CDR3 has 14 residues. Germline values: CDR1 SGHRS, CDR2 YFSETQ. The V segment lost 0 bases and the J segment 5 bases; nucleotides outside the gene matches: 1. CDR3 protein: CASSLGDRNEKLFF. CDR3 coding DNA: TGCGCCAGCAGCTTGGGGGACAGAAATGAAAAACTGTTTTTT.

This clone was found a few times. J is TRBJ1-1 and V is TRBV21-1; the D call in the table, TRBD1, was not verified against the DNA. TRBV21-1 is listed as a pseudogene. The CDR3 loop spans 16 amino acids. In nucleotides, the CDR3 is TGTGCCAGCTTTCGATGGTGCAAGGGGGCAGGCCCTGAAGCTTTCTTT. This sequence encodes CASFRWCKGAGPEAFF.

V is TRBV10-1 and J is TRBJ1-5; 9 bases fit TRBD1. The germline V gene encodes CDR1 WNHNN and CDR2 SYGVQD (reference sequence). The V and J ends lost 4 bases and 4 bases, in that order; junction bases with no gene match: 8. This CDR3 has 16 residues. CDR3 DNA sequence: TGCGCCAGCAGTGGGCGGACAGGGGCTGGGAATCAGCCCCAGCATTTT. This gives the protein CASSGRTGAGNQPQHF.

V usage is TRBV6-5 and J usage is TRBJ2-2, with D possibly being TRBD2 (5 bases). Germline CDR1 is MNHEY and CDR2 is SVGAGI. This CDR3 has 13 residues. Here the CDR3 DNA reads TGTGCTGGTGGGGAGCTGAACACCGGGGAGCTGTTTTTT. Translation: CAGGELNTGELFF.

This chain uses TRBV9 with TRBJ2-1; 8 nucleotides agree with TRBD1. V shed 0 bases, J shed 1 base, and the junction held 9 bases outside the gene matches. The CDR3 has 18 residues. Germline CDR1 is SGDLS and CDR2 is YYNGEE. The CDR3 DNA sequence: TGTGCCAGCAGCGTAGGCCTGGGACAGGCCCCATCCTACAATGAGCAGTTCTTC. It yields the protein CASSVGLGQAPSYNEQFF. The full variable domain, with the rest looked up from reference TRBV9 and TRBJ2-1, is DSGVTQTPKHLITATGQRVTLRCSPRSGDLSVYWYQQSLDQGLQFLIQYYNGEERAKGNILERFSAQQFPDLHSELNLSSLELGDSALYFCASSVGLGQAPSYNEQFFGPGTRLTVL.

The chain joins TRBV7-9 to TRBJ1-3; D is ambiguous. Germline CDR1 and CDR2: SEHNR and FQNEAQ (reference sequence). Trimming shortened V by 5 bases and J by 4 bases, and 15 bases separated the two germline ends. The CDR3 sequence is 15 residues long. For the CDR3, the DNA is TGTGCCAGCAGCAGCGGTGGGCTCCTCGGAAACACCATATATTTT. It encodes CASSSGGLLGNTIYF. The full variable domain, completed using reference TRBV7-9 and TRBJ1-3, is DTGVSQNPRHKITKRGQNVTFRCDPISEHNRLYWYRQTLGQGPEFLTYFQNEAQLEKSRLLSDRFSAERPKGSFSTLEIQRTEQGDSAMYLCASSSGGLLGNTIYFGEGSWLTVV.

This sequence joins TRBV6-6 and TRBJ1-2; D unresolved. V was pared by 2 bases and J by 2 bases, with 9 bases between. The length of the CDR3 is 14 residues. The germline V gene encodes CDR1 MNHNY and CDR2 SVGAGI (reference sequence). The CDR3 nucleotides are TGTGCCAGCAGTTACCTCTATCCGAACTATGGCTACACCTTC. This encodes CASSYLYPNYGYTF.

This sequence joins TRBV4-1 and TRBJ2-3; TRBD1 matches 8 bases. The CDR3 has 17 residues. Per germline, CDR1 MGHRA and CDR2 YSYEKL. Trimming took 1 base from V and 2 from J; bases not matched to a gene: 8. CDR3 in DNA: TGCGCCAGCAGCCAAGTGTCGACAGGGGTTCTCACAGATACGCAGTATTTT. It codes for CASSQVSTGVLTDTQYF.

The rearrangement links TRBV18 to TRBJ1-2; the D gene is possibly TRBD1 (5 bases). The CDR3 is 12 residues long. Trimming removed 5 bases from V and 7 bases from J, with 11 bases in between. CDR1 is KGHSH, CDR2 LQKENI, per germline. This chain's CDR3 is CASSIQEIGYTF. The CDR3 region has the DNA TGTGCCAGCTCAATACAGGAGATTGGCTACACCTTC.

V is TRBV6-5 and J is TRBJ2-2, with 7 bases fitting TRBD1. Trimming removed 7 bases from V and 0 bases from J; junction bases left unmatched: 5. The CDR3 is 15 amino acids. The germline V gene has CDR1 MNHEY and CDR2 SVGAGI. The CDR3 region is CASTSQGTNTGELFF. The CDR3 DNA sequence: TGTGCCAGCACCTCACAGGGGACGAACACCGGGGAGCTGTTTTTT.

V gene TRBV27 combines with J gene TRBJ2-1, with 7 bases that match TRBD2. After removal of 6 bases from V and 0 bases from J, the junction contained 2 bases not matched to a gene. The germline V gene encodes CDR1 MNHEY and CDR2 SMNVEV (reference sequence). The CDR3 is 14 residues long. The CDR3: CASRRTSSYNEQFF. Written as DNA, the CDR3 is TGTGCCAGCAGAAGGACTAGCTCCTACAATGAGCAGTTCTTC.

The V and J genes are TRBV18 and TRBJ1-1, with D maybe TRBD1 (5 bases). Germline CDR1 KGHSH, CDR2 LQKENI. CDR3 size: 15 residues. Trimming removed 0 bases at V and 2 bases at J, with 10 bases between. The CDR3 bases are TGTGCCAGCTCACCACCTTGGGGCGGAAACACTGAAGCTTTCTTT. Translating it yields CASSPPWGGNTEAFF.